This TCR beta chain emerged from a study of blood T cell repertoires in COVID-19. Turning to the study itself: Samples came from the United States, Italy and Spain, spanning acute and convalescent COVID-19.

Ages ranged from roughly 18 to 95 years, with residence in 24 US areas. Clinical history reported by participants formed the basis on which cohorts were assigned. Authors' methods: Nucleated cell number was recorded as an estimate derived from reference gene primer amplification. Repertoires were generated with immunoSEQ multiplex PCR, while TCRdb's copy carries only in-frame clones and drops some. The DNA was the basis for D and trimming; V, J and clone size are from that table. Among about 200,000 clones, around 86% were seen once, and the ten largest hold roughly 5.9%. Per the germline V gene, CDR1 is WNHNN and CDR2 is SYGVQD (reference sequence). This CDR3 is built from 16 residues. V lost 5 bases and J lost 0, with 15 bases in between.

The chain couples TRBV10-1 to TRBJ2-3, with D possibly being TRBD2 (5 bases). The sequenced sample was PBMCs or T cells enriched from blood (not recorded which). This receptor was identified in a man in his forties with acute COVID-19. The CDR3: CASSSRTATSTDTQYF. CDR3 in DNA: TGCGCCAGCAGTTCCCGGACTGCTACTAGCACAGATACGCAGTATTTT.